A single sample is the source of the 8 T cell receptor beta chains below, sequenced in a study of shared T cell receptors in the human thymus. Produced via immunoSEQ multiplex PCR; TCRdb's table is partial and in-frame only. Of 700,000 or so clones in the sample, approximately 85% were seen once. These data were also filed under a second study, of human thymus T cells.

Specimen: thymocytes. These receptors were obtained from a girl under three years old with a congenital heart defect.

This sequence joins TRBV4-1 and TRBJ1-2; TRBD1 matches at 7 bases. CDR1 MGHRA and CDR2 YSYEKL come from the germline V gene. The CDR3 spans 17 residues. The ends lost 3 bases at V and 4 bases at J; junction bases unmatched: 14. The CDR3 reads CASSHREIADRVYGYTF. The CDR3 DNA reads TGCGCCAGCAGCCATAGGGAAATCGCCGACAGGGTCTATGGCTACACCTTC.

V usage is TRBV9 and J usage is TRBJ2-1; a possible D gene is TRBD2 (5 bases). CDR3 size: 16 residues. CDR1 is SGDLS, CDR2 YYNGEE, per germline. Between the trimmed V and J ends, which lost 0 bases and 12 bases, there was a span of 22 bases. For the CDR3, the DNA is TGTGCCAGCAGCGTAGAAGGTCTCCCAGTCGTAGCGTCGCAGTTCTTC. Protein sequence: CASSVEGLPVVASQFF.

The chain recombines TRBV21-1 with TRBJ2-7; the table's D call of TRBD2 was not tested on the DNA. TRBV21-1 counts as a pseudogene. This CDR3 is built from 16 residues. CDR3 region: CASSRRTSGGAYEQYF. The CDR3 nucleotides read TGTGCCAGCAGCAGACGGACTAGCGGGGGGGCGTACGAGCAGTACTTC.

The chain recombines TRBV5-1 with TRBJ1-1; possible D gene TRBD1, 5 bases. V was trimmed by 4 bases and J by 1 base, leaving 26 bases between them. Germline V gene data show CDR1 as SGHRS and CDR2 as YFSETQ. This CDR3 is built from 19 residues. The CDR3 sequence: CASSLKHLYGAGSNTEAFF. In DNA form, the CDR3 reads TGCGCCAGCAGCCTAAAACACCTTTATGGGGCAGGGTCGAACACTGAAGCTTTCTTT.

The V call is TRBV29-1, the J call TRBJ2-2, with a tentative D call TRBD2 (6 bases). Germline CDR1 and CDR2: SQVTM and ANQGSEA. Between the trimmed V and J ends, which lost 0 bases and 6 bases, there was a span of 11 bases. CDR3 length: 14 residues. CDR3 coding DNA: TGCAGCGTTGAAGACCCGGGCGGGGCCGGGGAGCTGTTTTTT. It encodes CSVEDPGGAGELFF.

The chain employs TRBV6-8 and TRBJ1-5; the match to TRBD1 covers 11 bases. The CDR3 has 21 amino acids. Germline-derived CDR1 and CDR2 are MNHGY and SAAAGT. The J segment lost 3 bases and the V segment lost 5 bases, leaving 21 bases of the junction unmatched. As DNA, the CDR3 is TGTGCCAGCAGTCCCAAGAGGGACAGGGGGGCGGTGTTGGCGATCAATCAGCCCCAGCATTTT. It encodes CASSPKRDRGAVLAINQPQHF.

The CDR3 DNA follows: TGTGCCAGCAGTGGTGAGGTGAACACTGAAGCTTTCTTT. This encodes CASSGEVNTEAFF. The J gene is TRBJ1-1, the V gene TRBV6-6; unclear D gene. Germline CDR1 reads MNHNY; CDR2 reads SVGAGI (reference sequence). The CDR3 runs to 13 residues. Trimming shortened V by 5 bases and J by 0 bases, and 7 bases separated the two germline ends.

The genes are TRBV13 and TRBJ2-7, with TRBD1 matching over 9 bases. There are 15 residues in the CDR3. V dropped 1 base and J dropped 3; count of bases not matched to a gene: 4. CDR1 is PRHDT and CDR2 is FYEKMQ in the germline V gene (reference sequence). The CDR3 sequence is CASSLAGQGLYEQYF. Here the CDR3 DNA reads TGTGCCAGCAGCTTAGCTGGACAGGGGCTCTACGAGCAGTACTTC.